This T cell receptor (beta chain) was profiled in a study of beta chain features in type 1 diabetes. Study-wide results and caveats: There were fewer insertions and more deletions at the VDJ junctions of type 1 diabetes patients. Sequencing from cDNA could over-represent high-TCR-expressing cells. It was among patients, rather than healthy donors, that naive, central memory and Treg TCRB repertoires appeared more similar.

Between the trimmed V and J ends, which lost 5 bases and 1 base, there was a span of 5 bases. Germline CDR1 is DFQATT and CDR2 is SNEGSKA (reference sequence). The CDR3 extends over 11 amino acids. Every bit of the isolated RNA underwent reverse transcription, so sequencing read expressed TCRB transcripts. Produced via immunoSEQ multiplex PCR; TCRdb's table is partial and in-frame only. The repertoire has 150,000 or so clones, under 60% of them found once; the top ten carry 0.35% to 0.5%. Once sorted, every population was more than 95% pure. With respect to this clone: Its antigen is not known.

Sequenced: Tregs from blood. The chain couples TRBV20-1 to TRBJ1-2; no clear D. This clonotype was obtained from a man aged 18 to 29 in good health. The CDR3 sequence: CSAPVNYGYTF. In nucleotides, the CDR3 is TGCAGTGCTCCAGTTAACTATGGCTACACCTTC.